This TCR beta chain was recovered during a study of graft-versus-host responses after intestinal transplantation. Study context: Each transplant was multivisceral, liver-intestinal, or isolated intestinal. Findings and caveats of the study: Some GvH clones were seen earlier in gut or blood, suggesting intestinal origin. Graft-versus-host to host-versus-graft clonal ratios in allografts were high in patients with graft-donor T cell macrochimerism.

Regarding this clone: Its antigen is still unknown.

Method: immunoSEQ multiplex PCR; TCRdb's copy keeps in-frame clones and lacks some. The sample lists around 76,000 clones; about 94% were seen once. CDR3 length equals 14 residues. The germline gives CDR1 MNHEY, CDR2 SVGAGI. The V end was cut by 7 bases, the J end by 6 bases, with 16 bases between. The clonotype originates from a human donor who received an intestinal transplant. The sequenced sample was unstimulated CD8+ T cells sorted from spleen or lymph node cells, obtained before intestinal transplant. The rearrangement links TRBV6-5 to TRBJ2-1; no definite D call. CDR3 bases: TGTGCCAGCACCCCGGGCCCATGGTCCAATGAGCAGTTCTTC. It yields the protein CASTPGPWSNEQFF.